The subject of this entry is one T cell receptor beta chain. Antigen: not known. This record belongs to a study of long-term antiretroviral therapy in people with HIV. Findings and limits, study-wide: Control repertoires displayed wider CDR3 length ranges than the HIV repertoires.

At least one PBMC sample before ART and at least two after were required. This CDR3 comprises 15 residues. CDR1 and CDR2 (germline): SGHDN, FVKESK. V lost 1 base, J lost 5 bases, and 8 bases stayed unmatched. Version v3.0 of the immunoSEQ assay ran at survey level. Sequencing was performed with immunoSEQ multiplex PCR; in TCRdb, only in-frame clones are kept and a portion is missing. The data show 10,000 to 15,000 clones, with over 65% seen just once and 13% to 15% held by the top ten. The material was unsorted PBMCs, obtained 1.3 years after starting antiretroviral therapy. The receptor comes from a woman between 18 and 30 years old with HIV. The J gene is TRBJ2-7, the V gene TRBV14, with 7 bases fitting TRBD2. The CDR3, as DNA: TGTGCCAGCAGCCAAGGCTACGGGGAGGGGAACGAGCAGTACTTC. Its protein product is CASSQGYGEGNEQYF.